This T cell receptor beta chain was sequenced for a study of human T cells and chemical hapten exposure. Within the library, unique molecular identifiers were attached to each individual cDNA molecule. TCRdb redid the calling of the RACE reads with MiXCR, one entry per CDR3 protein. The table lists some 190,000 distinct CDR3 sequences, around 24% of them singletons. This clonotype showed up just a few times. Sample time point: patch test 1, 2 weeks after DPC sensitization. Regarding treatment: therapeutic diphenylcyclopropenone sensitization with weekly scalp DPC. The CDR3 sequence is 16 residues long. Trimming at V came to 3 bases and at J to 8 bases, leaving 15 bases not matched to a gene. Germline loops: CDR1 SQVTM, CDR2 ANQGSEA.

This chain uses TRBV29-1 with TRBJ2-1; 8 bases are shared with TRBD2. The sample in question was whole blood, obtained in connection with sensitization to the hapten diphenylcyclopropenone (DPC). This receptor was taken from a woman between 45 and 60 years old with alopecia areata. Some clones in this sample may be carry-over from other donors' samples. The CDR3 DNA reads as TGCAGCGTTGAGGGGGCTAGCGGGCCGTTACAATATGAGCAGTTCTTC. It is translated as CSVEGASGPLQYEQFF.